This passage covers 13 T cell receptor beta chains from one sample sequenced in a study of response to subunit inactivated influenza vaccine. From the RT-PCR reads, TCRdb called clonotypes with MiXCR, one entry per CDR3 protein. The sample holds more than 550,000 distinct CDR3 sequences, about 11% seen once. The data also belong to a second study, concerning T cells expressing NK-cell markers. That study reports: As the method of synthesis, 5'RACE template switching with UMIs yielded TCR beta cDNA.

Sequences were derived from PBMCs from blood, sampled on the day of vaccination. The receptors originated from a man between 45 and 60 years old who received an inactivated influenza vaccine.

The chain has TRBV20-1 and TRBJ2-2; a weak D match, TRBD2 (5 bases). Germline-derived CDR1 and CDR2 are DFQATT and SNEGSKA (reference sequence). The V and J ends lost 1 base and 4 bases respectively, with 13 bases between them. The CDR3 consists of 15 residues. The CDR3, as DNA: TGCAGTGCTAGAGCAAGGAGGCGATTCACCGGGGAGCTGTTTTTT. It is translated as CSARARRRFTGELFF.

V and J are TRBV9 and TRBJ2-7; a weak D match, TRBD2 (6 bases). Per germline, CDR1 SGDLS and CDR2 YYNGEE. V dropped 4 bases and J dropped 5 bases, with 16 bases sitting between them. The CDR3 has 14 residues. The CDR3 DNA sequence: TGTGCCAGCAGCCCCCATCCAACGGGGGACGAGCAGTACTTC. This gives the protein CASSPHPTGDEQYF.

This clonotype showed up just a few times. This chain joins TRBV2 and TRBJ2-7; D gene ambiguous. This CDR3 comprises 16 residues. Between the trimmed V and J ends, which lost 2 bases and 0 bases, there was a span of 14 bases. Germline V gene lookup returns CDR1 SNHLY and CDR2 FYNNEI. CDR3 sequence (DNA): TGTGCCAGCAGTGAAAGATCAGGCAGTCGCTCCTACGAGCAGTACTTC. It specifies CASSERSGSRSYEQYF. The entire variable domain, with the rest obtained from reference TRBV2 and TRBJ2-7, is as follows: EPEVTQTPSHQVTQMGQEVILRCVPISNHLYFYWYRQILGQKVEFLVSFYNNEISEKSEIFDDQFSVERPDGSNFTLKIRSTKLEDSAMYFCASSERSGSRSYEQYFGPGTRLTVT.

This chain uses TRBV7-9 with TRBJ2-6; the D gene is possibly TRBD1 (6 bases). Trimming shortened V by 6 bases and J by 1 base, and 10 bases separated the two germline ends. Germline values: CDR1 SEHNR, CDR2 FQNEAQ (reference sequence). The CDR3 covers 15 residues. The CDR3 DNA follows: TGTGCCAGCAGGTTACAGGGTTCTGGGGCCAACGTCCTGACTTTC. Its translation is CASRLQGSGANVLTF.

This sequence joins TRBV5-5 and TRBJ2-7; D possibly corresponds to TRBD2 (5 bases). Trimming took 0 bases from V and 11 from J, leaving 9 bases between them. Germline CDR1 is SGHKS and CDR2 is YYEKEE (reference sequence). The CDR3 runs 11 residues. CDR3 nucleotide sequence: TGTGCCAGCAGCTTGGACTCCGGGGAGTACTTC. This encodes CASSLDSGEYF.

This sequence joins TRBV5-1 and TRBJ2-2; D may be TRBD1 (5 bases). V lost 0 bases and J lost 6, with 9 bases in between. CDR1 is SGHRS, CDR2 YFSETQ, per germline. The CDR3 extends over 14 amino acids. The CDR3 DNA sequence: TGCGCCAGCAGCTTGGAAGCAGGGTCCGGGGAGCTGTTTTTT. It specifies CASSLEAGSGELFF. Full variable domain (remainder filled in from reference TRBV5-1 and TRBJ2-2): KAGVTQTPRYLIKTRGQQVTLSCSPISGHRSVSWYQQTPGQGLQFLFEYFSETQRNKGNFPGRFSGRQFSNSRSEMNVSTLELGDSALYLCASSLEAGSGELFFGEGSRLTVL.

This clonotype occurred many times. The CDR3 DNA reads TGCGCCAGCGAAAGGGGGGACCAACAAGAGACCCAGTACTTC. Translating it yields CASERGDQQETQYF. The chain combines TRBV5-1 with TRBJ2-5; either TRBD1 or TRBD2 may supply D (6 bases each). V lost 7 bases and J 2 bases, leaving 15 bases between the germline ends. The germline CDR1 and CDR2 sequences are SGHRS and YFSETQ. This CDR3 region has 14 residues.

This clonotype was counted between two and nine times. CDR3 nucleotides: TGCAGTGCCGAGACTAGCGGGGTGGGGGAGCAGTACTTC. The encoded protein is CSAETSGVGEQYF. The chain joins TRBV20-1 to TRBJ2-7, with 11 bases aligning to TRBD2. V was pared by 6 bases and J by 7 bases, with 8 bases of the junction left unmatched. From germline, CDR1 is DFQATT and CDR2 SNEGSKA (reference sequence). The CDR3 runs 13 residues.

The rearrangement links TRBV20-1 to TRBJ2-7; the D gene is possibly TRBD2 (5 bases). The V end lost 3 bases, the J end lost 4 bases, and 22 bases lay between the germline ends. Per the germline V gene, CDR1 is DFQATT and CDR2 is SNEGSKA (reference sequence). This CDR3 has 16 amino acids. The CDR3 spells CSARDGIRRVGYEQYF. The CDR3 coding sequence is TGCAGTGCTAGGGACGGCATCCGGCGGGTCGGGTACGAGCAGTACTTC.

The chain is built from TRBV4-3 and TRBJ2-2, with 7 bases lining up with TRBD2. Germline V gives CDR1 LGHNA, CDR2 YSLEER. This CDR3 is 17 amino acids long. Losses at the gene ends were 4 bases for V and 4 bases for J; bases not matched to a gene: 12. This CDR3 is CASSPRRGGSSTGELFF. The CDR3 nucleotides are TGCGCCAGCAGCCCCCGACGGGGCGGGAGTAGCACCGGGGAGCTGTTTTTT.

V usage is TRBV20-1 and J usage is TRBJ2-1; 7 bases agree with TRBD1. V lost 0 bases and J lost 9; bases outside the gene matches: 5. Germline CDR1 and CDR2: DFQATT and SNEGSKA (reference sequence). The CDR3 sequence is 13 residues long. For the CDR3, the DNA is TGCAGTGCTAGAGATTTCAGGGGGAGTGAGCAGTTCTTC. Amino acid sequence: CSARDFRGSEQFF.

The sample holds a few counts of this clonotype. J is TRBJ1-5 and V is TRBV20-1; D is unclear. The V gene's germline CDR1 is DFQATT and CDR2 SNEGSKA (reference sequence). Between the trimmed V and J ends, which lost 5 bases and 7 bases, there was a span of 27 bases. The CDR3 runs to 17 residues. The CDR3 protein is CSAGGPQNKGSNQPQHF. CDR3 DNA: TGCAGTGCTGGCGGCCCTCAAAATAAGGGATCAAACCAGCCCCAGCATTTT.

This clonotype was counted between two and nine times. The chain is built from TRBV12-3 or TRBV12-4 and TRBJ1-5, with 9 bases matching TRBD1. The CDR3 extends over 16 amino acids. The V and J ends lost 3 bases and 0 bases, in that order; junction bases with no gene match: 3. CDR3 region: CASSFGTGYSNQPQHF. CDR3 bases: TGTGCCAGCAGTTTTGGGACAGGGTATAGCAATCAGCCCCAGCATTTT.